The TCR beta chain described here comes from a study of CD8 T cells in Susac syndrome. Reverse transcription of roughly 0.5 to 1 ug RNA was carried out with random hexamers. The amplification used immunoSEQ multiplex PCR on TCR beta CDR3; it spanned 54 Vbeta and 13 Jbeta. TCRdb independently ran MiXCR on the immunoSEQ multiplex PCR reads; one entry per CDR3 protein. The repertoire consists of about 160,000 distinct CDR3 sequences, with 85% to 95% occurring once and the leading ten covering around 0.13%. Healthy donors matched for age and sex were used as controls. FACS was used to enrich TEMRA cells, whereas the CD8+ and CD4+ T cells were obtained by negative isolation. Sequencing input: CD4+ T cells from PBMCs. The clonotype comes from a human donor in good health.

CDR3 sequence (DNA): TGCGCCAGCAGCCAAGATTTCGGGGGTAACTATGGCTACACCTTC. It translates to CASSQDFGGNYGYTF. This chain joins TRBV4-1 and TRBJ1-2; D perhaps matches TRBD1 (5 bases). The CDR3 consists of 15 residues. Trimming pared 0 bases from V and 1 base from J, leaving 9 bases between. Germline-derived CDR1 and CDR2 are MGHRA and YSYEKL.